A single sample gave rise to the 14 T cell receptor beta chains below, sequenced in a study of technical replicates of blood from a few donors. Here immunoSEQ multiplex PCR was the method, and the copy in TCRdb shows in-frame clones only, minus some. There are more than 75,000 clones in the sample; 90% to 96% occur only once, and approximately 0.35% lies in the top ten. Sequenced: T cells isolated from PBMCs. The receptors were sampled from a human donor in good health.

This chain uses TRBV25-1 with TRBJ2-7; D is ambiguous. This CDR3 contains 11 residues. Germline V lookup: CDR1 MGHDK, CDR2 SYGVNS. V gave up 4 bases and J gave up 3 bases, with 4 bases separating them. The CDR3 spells CASSGSYEQYF. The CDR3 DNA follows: TGTGCCAGCAGTGGGAGCTACGAGCAGTACTTC.

The CDR3, as DNA: TGTGCTAGTGGCTCCCCTGGCGGGGGCACTATCACCGGGGAGCTGTTTTTT. It specifies CASGSPGGGTITGELFF. V usage is TRBV12-5 and J usage is TRBJ2-2; weak D call: TRBD2 (7 bases). V was clipped by 6 bases and J by 4 bases, with 21 bases between them. CDR1 LGHNT and CDR2 FRNRAP come from the germline V gene. This CDR3 has 17 amino acids.

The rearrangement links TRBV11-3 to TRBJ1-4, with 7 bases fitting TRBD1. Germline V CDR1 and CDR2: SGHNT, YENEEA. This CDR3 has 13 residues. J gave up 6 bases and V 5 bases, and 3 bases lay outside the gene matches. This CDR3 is CASSPGQDEKLFF. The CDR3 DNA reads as TGTGCCAGCAGCCCAGGACAGGATGAAAAACTGTTTTTT.

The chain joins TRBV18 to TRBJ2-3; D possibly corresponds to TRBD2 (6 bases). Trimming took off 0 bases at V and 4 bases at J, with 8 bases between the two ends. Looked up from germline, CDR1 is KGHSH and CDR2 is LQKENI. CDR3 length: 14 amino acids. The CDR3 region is CASSPPGGPDTQYF. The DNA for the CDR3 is TGTGCCAGCTCACCACCCGGGGGACCAGATACGCAGTATTTT.

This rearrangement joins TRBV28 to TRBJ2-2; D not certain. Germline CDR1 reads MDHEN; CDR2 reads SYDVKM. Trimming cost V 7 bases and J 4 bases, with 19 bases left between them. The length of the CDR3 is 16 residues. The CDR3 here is CASTRTPLLITGELFF. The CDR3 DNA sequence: TGTGCCAGCACTCGCACACCCCTCTTAATCACCGGGGAGCTGTTTTTT.

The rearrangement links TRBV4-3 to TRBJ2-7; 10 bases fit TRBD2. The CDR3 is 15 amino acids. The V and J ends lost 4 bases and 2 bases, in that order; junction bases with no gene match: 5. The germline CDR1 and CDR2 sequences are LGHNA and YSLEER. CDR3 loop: CASSLRTSGTYEQYF. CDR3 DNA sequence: TGCGCCAGCAGCCTACGGACTAGCGGTACCTACGAGCAGTACTTC.

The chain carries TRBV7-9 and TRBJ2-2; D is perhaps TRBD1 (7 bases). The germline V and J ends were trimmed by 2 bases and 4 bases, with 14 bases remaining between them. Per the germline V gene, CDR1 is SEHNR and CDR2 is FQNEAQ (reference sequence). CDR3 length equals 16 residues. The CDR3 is CASSLRGTVITGELFF. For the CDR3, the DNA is TGTGCCAGCAGCTTACGCGGGACAGTAATCACCGGGGAGCTGTTTTTT.

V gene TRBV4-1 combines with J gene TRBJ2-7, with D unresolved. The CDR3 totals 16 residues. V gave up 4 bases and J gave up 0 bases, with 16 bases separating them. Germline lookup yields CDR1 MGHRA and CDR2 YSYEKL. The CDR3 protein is CASSPGPGLLSYEQYF. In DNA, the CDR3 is TGCGCCAGCAGCCCAGGCCCTGGGCTCCTCTCCTACGAGCAGTACTTC.

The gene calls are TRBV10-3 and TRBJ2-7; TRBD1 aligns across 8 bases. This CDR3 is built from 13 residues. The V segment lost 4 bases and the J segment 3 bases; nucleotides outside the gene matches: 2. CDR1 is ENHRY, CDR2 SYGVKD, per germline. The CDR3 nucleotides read TGTGCCATCAGTGGCGGACAGGGCTACGAGCAGTACTTC. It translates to CAISGGQGYEQYF.

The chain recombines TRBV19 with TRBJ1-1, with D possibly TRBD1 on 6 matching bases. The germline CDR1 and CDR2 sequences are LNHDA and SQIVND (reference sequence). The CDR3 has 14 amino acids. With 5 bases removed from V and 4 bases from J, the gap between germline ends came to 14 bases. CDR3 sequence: CASSWDTLGTEAFF. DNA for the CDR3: TGTGCCAGTAGTTGGGACACCTTGGGCACTGAAGCTTTCTTT.

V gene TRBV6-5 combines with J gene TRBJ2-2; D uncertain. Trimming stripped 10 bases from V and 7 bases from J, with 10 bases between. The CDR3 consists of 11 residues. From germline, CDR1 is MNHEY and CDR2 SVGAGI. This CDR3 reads CATFLSGELFF. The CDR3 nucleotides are TGTGCCACCTTCTTGAGCGGGGAGCTGTTTTTT.

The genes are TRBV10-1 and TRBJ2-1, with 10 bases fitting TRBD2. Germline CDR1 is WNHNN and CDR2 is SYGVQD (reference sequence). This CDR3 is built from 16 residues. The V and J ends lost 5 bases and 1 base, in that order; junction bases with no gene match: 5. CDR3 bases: TGCGCCAGCAGTAGCGGGAGGGAAATATCCTACAATGAGCAGTTCTTC. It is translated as CASSSGREISYNEQFF.

CDR3 coding DNA: TGTGCCAGCAGCAGGGGGGGGGAGCTGTTTTTT. Amino acid sequence: CASSRGGELFF. The V gene is TRBV25-1, the J gene TRBJ2-2; 7 nucleotides line up with TRBD1. CDR3 length: 11 amino acids. The germline gives CDR1 MGHDK, CDR2 SYGVNS. Unmatched junction bases numbered 0, after V lost 6 bases and J lost 8 bases.

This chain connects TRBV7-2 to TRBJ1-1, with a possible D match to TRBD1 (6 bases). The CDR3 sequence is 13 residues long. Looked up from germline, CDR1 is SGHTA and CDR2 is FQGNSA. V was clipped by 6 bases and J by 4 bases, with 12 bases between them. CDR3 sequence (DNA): TGTGCCAGCAGTCCTACAGGGACCACTGAAGCTTTCTTT. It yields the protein CASSPTGTTEAFF. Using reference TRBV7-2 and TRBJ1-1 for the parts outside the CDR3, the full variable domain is GAGVSQSPSNKVTEKGKDVELRCDPISGHTALYWYRQSLGQGLEFLIYFQGNSAPDKSGLPSDRFSAERTGGSVSTLTIQRTQQEDSAVYLCASSPTGTTEAFFGQGTRLTVV.